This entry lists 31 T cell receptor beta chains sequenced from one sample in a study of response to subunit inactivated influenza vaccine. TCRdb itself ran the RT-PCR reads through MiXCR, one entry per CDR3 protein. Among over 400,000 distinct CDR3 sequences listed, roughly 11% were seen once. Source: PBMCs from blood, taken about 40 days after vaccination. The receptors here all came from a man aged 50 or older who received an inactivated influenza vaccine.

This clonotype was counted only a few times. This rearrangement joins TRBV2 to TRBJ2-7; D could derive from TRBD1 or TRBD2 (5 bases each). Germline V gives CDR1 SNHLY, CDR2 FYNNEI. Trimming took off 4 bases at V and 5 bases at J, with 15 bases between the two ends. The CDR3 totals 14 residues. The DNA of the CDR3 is TGTGCCAGCAGTGGCGGGCAGGGAAGGGACGAGCAGTACTTC. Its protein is CASSGGQGRDEQYF.

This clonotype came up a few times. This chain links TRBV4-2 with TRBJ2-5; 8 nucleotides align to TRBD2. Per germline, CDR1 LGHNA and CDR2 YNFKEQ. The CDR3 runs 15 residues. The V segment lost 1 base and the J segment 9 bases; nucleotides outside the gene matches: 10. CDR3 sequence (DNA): TGTGCCAGCAGCCAAGGTCAAGCGGGGGAGGCATCCCAGTACTTC. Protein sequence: CASSQGQAGEASQYF.

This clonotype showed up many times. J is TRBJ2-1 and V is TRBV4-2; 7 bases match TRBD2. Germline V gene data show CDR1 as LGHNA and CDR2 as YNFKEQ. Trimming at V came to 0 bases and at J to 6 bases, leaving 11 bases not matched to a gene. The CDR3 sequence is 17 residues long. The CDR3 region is CASSQDLGTINRNEQFF. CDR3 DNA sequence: TGTGCCAGCAGCCAAGATCTAGGGACTATTAATCGCAATGAGCAGTTCTTC.

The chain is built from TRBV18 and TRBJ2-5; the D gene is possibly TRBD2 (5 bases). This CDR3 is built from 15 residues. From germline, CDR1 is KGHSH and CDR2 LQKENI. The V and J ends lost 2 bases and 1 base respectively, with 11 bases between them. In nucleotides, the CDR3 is TGTGCCAGCTCACCATTTTGGCGGGCCCAAGAGACCCAGTACTTC. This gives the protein CASSPFWRAQETQYF.

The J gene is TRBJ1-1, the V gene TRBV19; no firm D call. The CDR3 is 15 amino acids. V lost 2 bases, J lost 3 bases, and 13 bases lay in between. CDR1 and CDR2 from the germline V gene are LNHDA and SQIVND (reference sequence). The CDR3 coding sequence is TGTGCCAGTAGTATAACAGCCCTTTTCGACACTGAAGCTTTCTTT. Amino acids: CASSITALFDTEAFF.

CDR3 sequence (DNA): TGCAGTGCAACACTAGCGGGAGGGCAAGAGACCCAGTACTTC. Residues: CSATLAGGQETQYF. J is TRBJ2-5 and V is TRBV20-1; 13 bases map to TRBD2. V dropped 6 bases and J dropped 2; count of bases not matched to a gene: 3. The V gene's germline CDR1 is DFQATT and CDR2 SNEGSKA (reference sequence). The CDR3 loop spans 14 amino acids.

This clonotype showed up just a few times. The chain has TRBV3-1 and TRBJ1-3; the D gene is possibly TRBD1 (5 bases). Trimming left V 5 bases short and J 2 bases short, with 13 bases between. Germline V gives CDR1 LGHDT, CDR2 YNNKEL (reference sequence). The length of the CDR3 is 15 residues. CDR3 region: CASSNTGGPGNTIYF. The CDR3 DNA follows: TGTGCCAGCAGCAACACAGGTGGCCCTGGAAACACCATATATTTT.

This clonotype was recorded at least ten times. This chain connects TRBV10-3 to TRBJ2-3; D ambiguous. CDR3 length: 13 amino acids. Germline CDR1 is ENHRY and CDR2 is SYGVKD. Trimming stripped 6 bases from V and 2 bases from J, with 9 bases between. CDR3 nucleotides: TGTGCCATCAGAAGAGACGACACAGATACGCAGTATTTT. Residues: CAIRRDDTDTQYF.

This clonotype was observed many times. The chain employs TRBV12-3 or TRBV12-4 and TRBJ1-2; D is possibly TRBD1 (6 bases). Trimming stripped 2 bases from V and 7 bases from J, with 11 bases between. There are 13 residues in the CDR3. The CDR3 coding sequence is TGTGCCAGCAGTTTATCGCCAGGGGCTGGCTACACCTTC. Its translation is CASSLSPGAGYTF.

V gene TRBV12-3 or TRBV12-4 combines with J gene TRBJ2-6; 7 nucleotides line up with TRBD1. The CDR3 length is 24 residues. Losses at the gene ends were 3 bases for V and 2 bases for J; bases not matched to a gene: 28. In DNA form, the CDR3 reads TGTGCCAGCAGTTTTAGGGGGCCTTTACCACTTCACCCTCTGCCCATTGCTGGGGCCAACGTCCTGACTTTC. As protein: CASSFRGPLPLHPLPIAGANVLTF.

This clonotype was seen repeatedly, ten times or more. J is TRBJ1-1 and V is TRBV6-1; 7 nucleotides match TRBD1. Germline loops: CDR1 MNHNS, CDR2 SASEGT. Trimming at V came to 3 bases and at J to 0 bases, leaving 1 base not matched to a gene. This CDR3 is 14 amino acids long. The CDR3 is CASSDGTVNTEAFF. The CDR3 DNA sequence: TGTGCCAGCAGTGACGGGACAGTGAACACTGAAGCTTTCTTT.

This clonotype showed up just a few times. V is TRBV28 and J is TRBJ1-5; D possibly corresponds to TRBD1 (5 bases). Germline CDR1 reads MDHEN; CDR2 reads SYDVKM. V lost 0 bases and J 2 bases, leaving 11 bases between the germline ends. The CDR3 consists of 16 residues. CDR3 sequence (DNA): TGTGCCAGCAGTTTATGGGGAGGGGCGGGCAATCAGCCCCAGCATTTT. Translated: CASSLWGGAGNQPQHF.

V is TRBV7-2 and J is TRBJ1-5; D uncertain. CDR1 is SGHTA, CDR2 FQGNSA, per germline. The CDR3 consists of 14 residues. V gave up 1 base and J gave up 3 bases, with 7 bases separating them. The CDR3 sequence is CASSLEGLNQPQHF. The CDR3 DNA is TGTGCCAGCAGCTTAGAGGGTCTCAATCAGCCCCAGCATTTT.

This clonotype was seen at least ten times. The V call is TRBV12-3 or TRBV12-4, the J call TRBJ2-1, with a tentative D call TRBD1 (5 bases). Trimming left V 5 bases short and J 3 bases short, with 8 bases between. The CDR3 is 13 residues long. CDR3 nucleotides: TGTGCCAGCAGTCCAGGGTTCTACAATGAGCAGTTCTTC. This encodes CASSPGFYNEQFF.

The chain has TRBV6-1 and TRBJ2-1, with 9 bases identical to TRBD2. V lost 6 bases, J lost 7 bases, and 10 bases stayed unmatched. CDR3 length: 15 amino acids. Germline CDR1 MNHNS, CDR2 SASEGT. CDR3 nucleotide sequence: TGTGCCAGCAGCCCTCGTGGGACTAGCCGTAATGAGCAGTTCTTC. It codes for CASSPRGTSRNEQFF.

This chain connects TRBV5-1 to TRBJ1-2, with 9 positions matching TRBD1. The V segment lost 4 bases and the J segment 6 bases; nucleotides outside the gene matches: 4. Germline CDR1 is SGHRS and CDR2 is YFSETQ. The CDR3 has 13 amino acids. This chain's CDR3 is CASSDGTGNGYTF. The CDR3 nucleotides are TGCGCCAGCAGCGACGGGACAGGGAATGGCTACACCTTC.

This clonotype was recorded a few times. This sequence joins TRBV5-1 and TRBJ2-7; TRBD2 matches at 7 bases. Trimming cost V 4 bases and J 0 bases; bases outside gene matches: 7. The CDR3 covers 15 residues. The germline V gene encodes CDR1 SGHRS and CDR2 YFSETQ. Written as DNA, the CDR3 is TGCGCCAGCAGCCCGGGGGGTAGCGTCTCCTACGAGCAGTACTTC. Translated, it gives CASSPGGSVSYEQYF.

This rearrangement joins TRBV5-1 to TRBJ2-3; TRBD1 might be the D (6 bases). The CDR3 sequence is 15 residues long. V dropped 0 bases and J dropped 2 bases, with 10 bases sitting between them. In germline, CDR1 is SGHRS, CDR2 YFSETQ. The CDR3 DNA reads TGCGCCAGCAGCTTGGCAGACAGGTCCACAGATACGCAGTATTTT. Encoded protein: CASSLADRSTDTQYF.

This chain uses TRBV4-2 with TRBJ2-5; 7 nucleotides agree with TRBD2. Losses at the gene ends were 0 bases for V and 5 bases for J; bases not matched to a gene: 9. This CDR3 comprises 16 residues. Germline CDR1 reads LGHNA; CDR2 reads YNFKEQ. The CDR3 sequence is CASSQDQWEGLETQYF. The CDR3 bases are TGTGCCAGCAGCCAAGATCAGTGGGAGGGCCTGGAGACCCAGTACTTC.

CDR3 nucleotides: TGCGCCAGCAGCTGGCCTGAGGTGAGGGGGCCGAACACCGGGGAGCTGTTTTTT. It specifies CASSWPEVRGPNTGELFF. The rearrangement links TRBV5-1 to TRBJ2-2; 7 positions match TRBD1. In germline, CDR1 is SGHRS, CDR2 YFSETQ. The CDR3 is 18 residues long. J was trimmed by 0 bases and V by 3 bases; bases with no gene match: 11.

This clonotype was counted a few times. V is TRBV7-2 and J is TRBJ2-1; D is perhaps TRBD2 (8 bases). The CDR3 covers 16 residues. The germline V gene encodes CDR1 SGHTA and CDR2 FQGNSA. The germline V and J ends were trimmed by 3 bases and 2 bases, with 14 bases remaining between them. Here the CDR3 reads CASSFTGGGTYNEQFF. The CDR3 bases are TGTGCCAGCAGCTTCACGGGAGGGGGCACCTACAATGAGCAGTTCTTC.

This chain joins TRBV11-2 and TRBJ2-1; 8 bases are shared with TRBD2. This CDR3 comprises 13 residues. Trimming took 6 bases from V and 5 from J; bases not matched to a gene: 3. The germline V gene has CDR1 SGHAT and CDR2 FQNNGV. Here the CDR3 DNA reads TGTGCCAGCAGACGGCGGGGGGACAATGAGCAGTTCTTC. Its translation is CASRRRGDNEQFF.

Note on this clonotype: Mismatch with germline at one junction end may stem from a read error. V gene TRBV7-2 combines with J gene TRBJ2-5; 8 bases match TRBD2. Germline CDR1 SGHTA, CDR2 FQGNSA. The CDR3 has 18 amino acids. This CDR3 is CARSLALAAGEGQETQYF. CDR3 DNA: TGTGCCAGGAGCTTAGCCCTCGCAGCGGGAGAGGGCCAAGAGACCCAGTACTTC.

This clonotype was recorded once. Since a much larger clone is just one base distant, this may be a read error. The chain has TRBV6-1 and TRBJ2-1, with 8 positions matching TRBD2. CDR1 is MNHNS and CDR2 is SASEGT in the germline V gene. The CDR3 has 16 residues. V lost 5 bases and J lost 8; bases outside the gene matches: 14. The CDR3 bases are TGTGCCAGCAGTCCCAGGACTAGCCGGATATACGATGAGCAGTTCTTC. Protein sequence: CASSPRTSRIYDEQFF.

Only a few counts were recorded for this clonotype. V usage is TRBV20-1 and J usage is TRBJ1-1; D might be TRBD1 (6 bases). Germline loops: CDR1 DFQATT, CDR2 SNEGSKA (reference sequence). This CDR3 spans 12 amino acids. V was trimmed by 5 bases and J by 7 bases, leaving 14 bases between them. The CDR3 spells CSAPARGREAFF. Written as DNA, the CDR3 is TGCAGTGCTCCCGCTCGGGGGCGTGAAGCTTTCTTT.

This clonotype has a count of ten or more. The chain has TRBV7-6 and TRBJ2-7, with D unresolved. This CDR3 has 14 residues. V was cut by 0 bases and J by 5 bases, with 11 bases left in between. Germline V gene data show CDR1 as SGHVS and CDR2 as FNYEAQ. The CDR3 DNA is TGTGCCAGCAGCTTAGCGGCCCGAGAGGACGAGCAGTACTTC. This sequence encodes CASSLAAREDEQYF.

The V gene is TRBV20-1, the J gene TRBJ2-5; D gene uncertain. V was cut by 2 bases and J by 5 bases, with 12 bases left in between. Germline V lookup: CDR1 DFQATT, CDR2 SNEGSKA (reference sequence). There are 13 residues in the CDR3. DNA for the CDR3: TGCAGTGCTAGACCCCCGACTGATGAGACCCAGTACTTC. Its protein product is CSARPPTDETQYF.

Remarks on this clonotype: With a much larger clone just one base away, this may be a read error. This CDR3 is CASSCGRGTYNEQFF. CDR3 nucleotide sequence: TGCGCCAGCAGCTGCGGCAGGGGGACCTACAATGAGCAGTTCTTC. This chain links TRBV4-3 with TRBJ2-1; TRBD1 agrees at 7 bases. This CDR3 is built from 15 residues. Germline values: CDR1 LGHNA, CDR2 YSLEER. The ends lost 5 bases at V and 2 bases at J; junction bases unmatched: 6.

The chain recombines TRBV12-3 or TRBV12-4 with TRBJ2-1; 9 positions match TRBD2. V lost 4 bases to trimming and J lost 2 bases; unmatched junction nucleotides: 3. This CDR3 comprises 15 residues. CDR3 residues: CASSSQRGAYNEQFF. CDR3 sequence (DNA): TGTGCCAGCAGTTCCCAGCGGGGGGCCTACAATGAGCAGTTCTTC.

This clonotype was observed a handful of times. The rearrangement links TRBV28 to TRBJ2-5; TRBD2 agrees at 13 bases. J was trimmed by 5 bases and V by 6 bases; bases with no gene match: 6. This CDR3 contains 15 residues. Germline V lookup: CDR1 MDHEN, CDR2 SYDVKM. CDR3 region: CASRTRTSGSETQYF. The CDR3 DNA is TGTGCCAGCAGAACAAGGACTAGCGGGAGTGAGACCCAGTACTTC.

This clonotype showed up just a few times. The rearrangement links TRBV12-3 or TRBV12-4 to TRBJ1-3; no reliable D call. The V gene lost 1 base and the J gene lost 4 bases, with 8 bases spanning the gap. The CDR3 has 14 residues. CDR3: CASSLGAEGNTIYF. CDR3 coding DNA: TGTGCCAGCAGTTTAGGGGCTGAGGGAAACACCATATATTTT.